This TCR beta chain is from a study of OX40 agonist ivuxolimab in advanced cancers. TCRdb's copy holds only in-frame clones and misses some; the assay was immunoSEQ multiplex PCR. Seen here are several thousand clones, more than 75% observed once, and the top ten hold about an eighth. The CDR3 is made up of 13 amino acids. V dropped 6 bases and J dropped 0 bases, with 8 bases sitting between them. Germline CDR1 is MNHEY and CDR2 is SMNVEV (reference sequence). This sample comprised CD4+ or CD8+ T cells sorted from blood, obtained in a trial of the OX40 agonist ivuxolimab. The TCR comes from an adult with an advanced solid tumor such as melanoma, head and neck, liver or kidney cancer. J is TRBJ1-1 and V is TRBV27; no reliable D call. Here the CDR3 reads CASSVYMNTEAFF. The DNA for the CDR3 is TGTGCCAGCAGCGTATACATGAACACTGAAGCTTTCTTT.